Listed below are T cell receptor beta chains from one sample, sequenced in a study of blood T cell repertoires in COVID-19. TCRdb keeps only in-frame clones here, not all; method: immunoSEQ multiplex PCR. The table shows about 380,000 clones, with 88% occurring only once. Sequencing used PBMCs or T cells enriched from blood (not recorded which). The receptors derive from a woman between 18 and 30 years old who had recovered from COVID-19. CDR3s include the opening cysteine and the closing phenylalanine or tryptophan. The order of the fields is CDR3 protein, CDR3 DNA, D gene, V gene, clone size, J gene. The D gene is left open where the match is weak. A row's size may be missing; if present it is once, few, many or a size class.

CATSDHRTSGGGETQYF	TGTGCCACCAGTGACCACCGGACTAGCGGGGGAGGGGAGACCCAGTACTTC	TRBD2	TRBV24-1	-	TRBJ2-5
CASSQTGYTEAFF	TGTGCCAGCAGCCAGACAGGGTACACTGAAGCTTTCTTT	TRBD1	TRBV11-2	-	TRBJ1-1
CASSPTSGAPNEQFF	TGCGCCAGCAGCCCCACTAGCGGGGCCCCCAATGAGCAGTTCTTC	TRBD2	TRBV5-1	-	TRBJ2-1
CASSTRVTEAFF	TGTGCCAGCAGTACCCGGGTCACTGAAGCTTTCTTT	-	TRBV12-3/TRBV12-4	-	TRBJ1-1
CASSIVSGEPQYF	TGTGCCAGTAGTATAGTAAGCGGGGAGCCCCAGTACTTC	TRBD2	TRBV19	-	TRBJ2-5
CASSLTGQGYTF	TGTGCCAGCAGTTTAACAGGGCAGGGCTACACCTTC	-	TRBV28	-	TRBJ1-2
CASSTTASGNTIYF	TGTGCCAGTAGTACCACAGCCTCTGGAAACACCATATATTTT	-	TRBV19	few	TRBJ1-3
CASSSGLTYGYTF	TGTGCCAGCAGCTCAGGGTTAACCTATGGCTACACCTTC	-	TRBV6-5	-	TRBJ1-2
CASSFSRGDTGELFF	TGTGCCAGCAGCTTTTCCAGGGGGGACACCGGGGAGCTGTTTTTT	-	TRBV5-4	-	TRBJ2-2
CASSATSGNTGELFF	TGTGCCAGCAGCGCAACTAGCGGGAACACCGGGGAGCTGTTTTTT	TRBD2	TRBV7-6	-	TRBJ2-2
CASSHRAHQPQHF	TGTGCCAGCAGTCACAGGGCTCACCAGCCCCAGCATTTT	-	TRBV28	-	TRBJ1-5
CASSWGGQPQHF	TGTGCCAGCTCTTGGGGGGGTCAGCCCCAGCATTTT	-	TRBV6-5	-	TRBJ1-5
CASSRTGGGEKLFF	TGTGCCAGCAGTCGTACAGGGGGTGGTGAAAAACTGTTTTTT	TRBD1	TRBV27	-	TRBJ1-4
CASSSSGGARNEQFF	TGTGCCAGCAGCAGTAGCGGGGGGGCCCGCAATGAGCAGTTCTTC	TRBD2	TRBV7-9	once	TRBJ2-1
CASSQGSLPGDTQYF	TGCGCCAGCAGCCAAGGGTCGCTGCCGGGGGATACGCAGTATTTT	-	TRBV4-3	-	TRBJ2-3
CAWSKQVNTEAFF	TGTGCCTGGAGTAAACAGGTGAACACTGAAGCTTTCTTT	-	TRBV30	-	TRBJ1-1
CASSQDTSGGETQYF	TGTGCCAGCAGCCAAGATACTAGCGGGGGAGAGACCCAGTACTTC	TRBD2	TRBV3-1/TRBV3-2	-	TRBJ2-5
CASSQDRNTGELFF	TGTGCCAGCTCACAGGACAGAAACACCGGGGAGCTGTTTTTT	-	TRBV18	once	TRBJ2-2
CASSQILGQGAEKDTQPQHF	TGCGCCAGCAGCCAAATACTGGGACAGGGGGCAGAAAAGGATACTCAGCCCCAGCATTTT	TRBD1	TRBV5-1	-	TRBJ1-5
CASTTGRNTIYF	TGTGCCAGCACCACCGGGAGGAACACCATATATTTT	-	TRBV28	-	TRBJ1-3
CASSPSYEAYEQYF	TGCGCCAGCAGCCCGTCGTACGAGGCCTACGAGCAGTACTTC	-	TRBV5-1	-	TRBJ2-7
CATAAWRSNYGYTF	TGTGCCACCGCCGCGTGGAGGTCCAACTATGGCTACACCTTC	-	TRBV15	-	TRBJ1-2
CASSPRPSGQLEAFF	TGTGCCAGCAGCCCGAGACCCTCGGGACAGCTTGAAGCTTTCTTT	TRBD1	TRBV9	-	TRBJ1-1
CASSSKGTGSYEQYF	TGTGCCAGCAGCTCGAAAGGGACAGGCAGCTACGAGCAGTACTTC	TRBD1	TRBV5-4	-	TRBJ2-7
CASRLAGQNTGELFF	TGTGCCAGCAGACTCGCTGGACAGAACACCGGGGAGCTGTTTTTT	-	TRBV7-9	-	TRBJ2-2
CASSLEDRGKAFF	TGTGCCAGCAGCTTAGAGGACCGGGGGAAAGCTTTCTTT	-	TRBV7-9	-	TRBJ1-1
CASSLGQKETQYF	TGTGCCAGCAGCTTGGGACAAAAGGAGACCCAGTACTTC	-	TRBV5-4	-	TRBJ2-5
CASAGSGTGVPKGYGYTF	TGTGCTAGTGCCGGCTCCGGGACAGGGGTCCCCAAGGGGTATGGCTACACCTTC	TRBD1	TRBV12-5	-	TRBJ1-2
CASSSQGAGTGELFF	TGTGCCAGCAGCTCACAGGGGGCGGGCACCGGGGAGCTGTTTTTT	TRBD1	TRBV11-1	-	TRBJ2-2
CASSGALYEKLFF	TGTGCCAGCAGCGGGGCTCTATATGAAAAACTGTTTTTT	-	TRBV3-1/TRBV3-2	-	TRBJ1-4
CASSLASGTKQETQYF	TGTGCCAGCAGCTTGGCATCCGGGACTAAACAAGAGACCCAGTACTTC	TRBD2	TRBV5-4	-	TRBJ2-5
CASSRDSTTGELFF	TGCGCCAGCAGTCGAGACAGTACAACCGGGGAGCTGTTTTTT	-	TRBV10-1	-	TRBJ2-2
CASTETGTAADTQYF	TGTGCCAGCACCGAGACTGGGACAGCCGCAGATACGCAGTATTTT	TRBD1	TRBV11-2	-	TRBJ2-3
CASSQSSGNTIYF	TGCGCCAGCAGCCAGAGCTCTGGAAACACCATATATTTT	-	TRBV4-3	few	TRBJ1-3
CSVEHRESNEKLFF	TGCAGCGTAGAGCACAGGGAGTCTAATGAAAAACTGTTTTTT	-	TRBV29-1	once	TRBJ1-4
CASSTTGGRYGYTF	TGTGCCAGCAGTACTACAGGGGGCCGCTATGGCTACACCTTC	TRBD1	TRBV27	few	TRBJ1-2
CASRLAGAGGYGYTF	TGTGCCAGCAGGTTGGCAGGGGCTGGAGGCTATGGCTACACCTTC	-	TRBV5-6	-	TRBJ1-2
CASSSVITGELFF	TGCGCCAGCAGCTCCGTTATCACCGGGGAGCTGTTTTTT	-	TRBV5-1	-	TRBJ2-2
CASSLVQGNTEAFF	TGTGCCAGCAGCTTAGTACAGGGGAACACTGAAGCTTTCTTT	-	TRBV7-2	few	TRBJ1-1
CASSLTGNTIYF	TGTGCCAGCAGCCTGACAGGAAACACCATATATTTT	-	TRBV3-1/TRBV3-2	few	TRBJ1-3
CASSPGGSGFNPQHF	TGTGCCAGCAGCCCAGGAGGGTCCGGGTTCAATCCCCAGCATTTT	-	TRBV9	-	TRBJ1-5
CASTLDRAANQPQHF	TGTGCCAGCACTCTCGACAGGGCGGCCAATCAGCCCCAGCATTTT	TRBD1	TRBV2	-	TRBJ1-5
CASSLNNNNQPQHF	TGTGCCAGCAGCTTGAACAACAACAATCAGCCCCAGCATTTT	-	TRBV5-6	-	TRBJ1-5
CASSQDITASSYNEQFF	TGCGCCAGCAGCCAAGATATAACTGCGAGCTCCTACAATGAGCAGTTCTTC	-	TRBV4-1	-	TRBJ2-1
CASSSGGPMASTDTQYF	TGTGCCAGCAGTAGCGGGGGCCCGATGGCTAGCACAGATACGCAGTATTTT	TRBD2	TRBV9	-	TRBJ2-3
CASSQEGVLGQFKYGYTF	TGTGCCAGCAGCCAAGAAGGGGTGTTGGGACAGTTTAAGTATGGCTACACCTTC	TRBD1	TRBV4-2	-	TRBJ1-2
CASSQSRTGPMNTEAFF	TGTGCCAGCTCGCAATCCCGGACAGGACCCATGAACACTGAAGCTTTCTTT	TRBD1	TRBV18	once	TRBJ1-1